This TCR beta chain was sequenced for a study of beta chain features in type 1 diabetes. This clone has more than one count but fewer than ten. Expressed TCRB transcripts were sequenced because the entire RNA isolate underwent reverse transcription. Clones were read by immunoSEQ multiplex PCR, and TCRdb kept only the in-frame ones, dropping some. Of 390,000 or so clones in the sample, 11% to 15% are singletons; the top ten hold roughly 0.04%. The CDR3 contains 13 residues. Germline CDR1 is SGHDN and CDR2 is FVKESK. The junction had 2 bases not matched to a gene; V was cut back by 6 bases and J by 1 base.

The TCR sequence derives from a man under 40 in good health. This rearrangement joins TRBV14 to TRBJ2-7; 8 nucleotides align to TRBD1. Sample: naive CD4+ T cells from blood. CDR3 nucleotides: TGTGCCAGCAGTGGGACAGGATCCTACGAGCAGTACTTC. This translates into CASSGTGSYEQYF. The entire variable domain, with the rest obtained from reference TRBV14 and TRBJ2-7, is as follows: EAGVTQFPSHSVIEKGQTVTLRCDPISGHDNLYWYRRVMGKEIKFLLHFVKESKQDESGMPNNRFLAERTGGTYSTLKVQPAELEDSGVYFCASSGTGSYEQYFGPGTRLTVT.